The 27 T cell receptor beta chains presented below share a single source sample, sequenced in a study of a mutant IDH1 vaccine in newly diagnosed glioma (dated by TCRdb to the early 2020s). According to the study, the label for this sample's time point signals: baseline, week 1 (first vaccination visit). The treatment or condition label on this specimen signifies: pre-vaccination baseline after standard-of-care therapy. Library preparation used the immunoSEQ multiplex PCR assay. This is the immuneACCESS table as TCRdb keeps it, with only in-frame sequences that have V and J called. A part of the clones is gone; compared with another copy, unresolved V genes explain less than half, and the rest is unexplained. The sample table contains tens of thousands of clones; only one count was recorded for approximately 83% of them. The top ten clonotypes cover approximately 7.4% of the sample. The sequencing used PBMCs, collected from a glioma patient treated with radiotherapy, temozolomide or both. The receptor set was obtained from a woman between 45 and 60 years old with glioma.

The chain joins TRBV6-1 to TRBJ1-3, with 10 bases matching TRBD1. The CDR3 runs to 15 residues. The V gene's germline CDR1 is MNHNS and CDR2 SASEGT. V shed 5 bases, J shed 4 bases, and the junction held 5 bases outside the gene matches. CDR3 nucleotide sequence: TGTGCCAGCAGTCGGGACAGGGGAGCGGGAAACACCATATATTTT. As protein: CASSRDRGAGNTIYF.

This CDR3 reads CASSFGTRTSRYGYTF. As DNA, the CDR3 is TGTGCCAGCAGTTTTGGGACGCGAACGTCGCGCTATGGCTACACCTTC. The V call is TRBV6-5, the J call TRBJ1-2, with D possibly TRBD1 on 5 matching bases. Germline lookup yields CDR1 MNHEY and CDR2 SVGAGI. This CDR3 spans 16 amino acids. With 4 bases removed from V and 4 bases from J, the gap between germline ends came to 19 bases.

The CDR3 DNA reads TGTGCCAGCTGGACTAGCGGGAAGAGCTCCTACAATGAGCAGTTCTTC. It encodes CASWTSGKSSYNEQFF. The chain employs TRBV2 and TRBJ2-1, with 12 bases fitting TRBD2. This CDR3 is 16 amino acids long. The germline CDR1 and CDR2 sequences are SNHLY and FYNNEI. The ends lost 8 bases at V and 0 bases at J; junction bases unmatched: 5.

This clone showed up just once. The CDR3 bases are TGTGCCAGCAGCGGGGGGCACACTGAAGCTTTCTTT. This codes for CASSGGHTEAFF. The chain recombines TRBV9 with TRBJ1-1; D may be TRBD1 (6 bases). This CDR3 region has 12 residues. Germline V gene data show CDR1 as SGDLS and CDR2 as YYNGEE. The V gene lost 3 bases and the J gene lost 3 bases, with 6 bases spanning the gap.

The chain carries TRBV2 and TRBJ2-1; TRBD1 matches 9 bases. Germline values: CDR1 SNHLY, CDR2 FYNNEI. V gave up 7 bases and J gave up 2 bases; unmatched junction bases: 6. The CDR3 length is 15 residues. CDR3 DNA: TGTGCCAGCACCAACCGGGACAGGGCCTACAATGAGCAGTTCTTC. It specifies CASTNRDRAYNEQFF.

The chain recombines TRBV4-1 with TRBJ2-1, with 8 bases aligning to TRBD2. Germline V gene sequence: CDR1 MGHRA, CDR2 YSYEKL. The CDR3 consists of 18 residues. The trim removed 4 bases at V and 4 bases at J, leaving 15 bases unmatched. CDR3 sequence: CASSREAGAGGWYNEQFF. In nucleotides, the CDR3 is TGCGCCAGCAGCCGGGAGGCGGGTGCGGGGGGCTGGTACAATGAGCAGTTCTTC.

The V and J genes are TRBV7-8 and TRBJ1-2; weak D call: TRBD1 (5 bases). V was shortened by 2 bases and J by 6 bases, with 13 bases between the two germline ends. Germline V lookup: CDR1 SGHVS, CDR2 FQNEAQ. This CDR3 has 14 residues. CDR3 DNA sequence: TGTGCCAGCAGCTTAACCCGACAGCTGGATGGCTACACCTTC. Its protein product is CASSLTRQLDGYTF.

V and J are TRBV7-9 and TRBJ2-2; unclear D gene. The CDR3 contains 11 residues. Germline V gives CDR1 SEHNR, CDR2 FQNEAQ (reference sequence). V lost 6 bases and J 6 bases, leaving 5 bases between the germline ends. CDR3 DNA sequence: TGTGCCAGCAGACGGGCCGGGGAGCTGTTTTTT. Translation: CASRRAGELFF.

V usage is TRBV7-2 and J usage is TRBJ1-1, with TRBD1 matching over 8 bases. CDR3 length: 14 residues. Germline V CDR1 and CDR2: SGHTA, FQGNSA. V shed 5 bases, J shed 4 bases, and the junction held 6 bases outside the gene matches. The CDR3 loop reads CASSVTGGSTEAFF. CDR3 nucleotides: TGTGCCAGCAGCGTAACAGGGGGTTCCACTGAAGCTTTCTTT.

The genes are TRBV29-1 and TRBJ2-3; D gene uncertain. The CDR3 has 12 amino acids. Trimming took 6 bases from V and 6 from J, leaving 13 bases between them. Germline CDR1 is SQVTM and CDR2 is ANQGSEA. The CDR3 DNA is TGCAGCGTCACGACTTCTCCGGATACGCAGTATTTT. This sequence encodes CSVTTSPDTQYF.

The chain combines TRBV5-4 with TRBJ1-6, with D hard to call. V was trimmed by 1 base and J by 4 bases, leaving 18 bases between them. Looked up from germline, CDR1 is SGHNT and CDR2 is YYREEE (reference sequence). CDR3 length: 18 amino acids. This chain's CDR3 is CASSLSGLSSIYNSPLHF. As DNA, the CDR3 is TGTGCCAGCAGCTTGTCTGGACTCTCCTCAATTTATAATTCACCCCTCCACTTT.

The V and J genes are TRBV2 and TRBJ2-1, with no clear D. The V end was cut by 2 bases, the J end by 4 bases, with 3 bases between. The CDR3 covers 12 residues. The germline V gene encodes CDR1 SNHLY and CDR2 FYNNEI. In DNA form, the CDR3 reads TGTGCCAGCAGTGAAAGGTACAATGAGCAGTTCTTC. Encoded protein: CASSERYNEQFF.

In its sample, this clone was seen once. V is TRBV6-5 and J is TRBJ2-2; weak D call: TRBD1 (5 bases). The CDR3 is 15 residues long. In germline, CDR1 is MNHEY, CDR2 SVGAGI. Trimming stripped 8 bases from V and 3 bases from J, with 16 bases between. The CDR3 sequence: CASGRPGSYTGELFF. The CDR3 region has the DNA TGTGCCAGCGGCCGCCCAGGGTCCTACACCGGGGAGCTGTTTTTT.

This clone occurred a few times. The gene calls are TRBV19 and TRBJ1-5, with 8 bases aligning to TRBD1. CDR3 length: 15 amino acids. Germline values: CDR1 LNHDA, CDR2 SQIVND (reference sequence). The junction had 4 bases not matched to a gene; V was cut back by 1 base and J by 5 bases. CDR3 amino acids: CASSIGAGGDQPQHF. DNA of the CDR3: TGTGCCAGTAGTATAGGGGCAGGGGGCGATCAGCCCCAGCATTTT.

The chain carries TRBV10-3 and TRBJ1-1; D is undetermined. Germline-derived CDR1 and CDR2 are ENHRY and SYGVKD. CDR3 size: 14 residues. Deletions cut 3 bases from V and 7 bases from J, with 15 bases between. The CDR3 bases are TGTGCCATCAGTGAATCGAAGGTCGTTGTTGAAGCTTTCTTT. Its translation: CAISESKVVVEAFF.

The V call is TRBV29-1, the J call TRBJ2-7; D may be TRBD1 or TRBD2 (5 bases each). Germline lookup yields CDR1 SQVTM and CDR2 ANQGSEA. Trimming took 7 bases from V and 2 from J, leaving 12 bases between them. CDR3 length: 12 amino acids. In DNA, the CDR3 is TGCAGCGCGGGACGGCAGACCTACGAGCAGTACTTC. It specifies CSAGRQTYEQYF.

The chain couples TRBV4-1 to TRBJ2-1; D not certain. Germline CDR1 is MGHRA and CDR2 is YSYEKL. This CDR3 region has 13 residues. The germline V and J ends were trimmed by 4 bases and 9 bases, with 13 bases remaining between them. CDR3 nucleotides: TGCGCCAGCAGCCTGCCGGGTATGGTTGAGCAGTTCTTC. Its protein is CASSLPGMVEQFF.

This chain links TRBV5-1 with TRBJ2-6, with 9 positions matching TRBD1. Trimming removed 2 bases from V and 2 bases from J; junction bases left unmatched: 5. Germline V gene sequence: CDR1 SGHRS, CDR2 YFSETQ. The CDR3 extends over 17 amino acids. The CDR3 DNA is TGCGCCAGCAGCTTATGGACAGGGGCAGCTGGGGCCAACGTCCTGACTTTC. This sequence encodes CASSLWTGAAGANVLTF.

The V gene is TRBV6-6, the J gene TRBJ1-5; TRBD1 matches 7 bases. The germline CDR1 and CDR2 sequences are MNHNY and SVGAGI (reference sequence). The CDR3 is 15 amino acids. V lost 5 bases, J lost 3 bases, and 7 bases stayed unmatched. CDR3 nucleotide sequence: TGTGCCAGCAGTGACCCAGGGACAGTCAATCAGCCCCAGCATTTT. Translating gives CASSDPGTVNQPQHF.

This sequence joins TRBV27 and TRBJ2-7; no firm D call. V lost 1 base and J lost 2, with 9 bases in between. The CDR3 covers 14 residues. Germline CDR1 and CDR2: MNHEY and SMNVEV (reference sequence). The CDR3 DNA follows: TGTGCCAGCAGTTTATTTCCCCCCCCCTACGAGCAGTACTTC. It encodes CASSLFPPPYEQYF.

This clone has just a few counts. The chain has TRBV5-6 and TRBJ1-1; no firm D call. The germline V gene encodes CDR1 SGHDT and CDR2 YYEEEE. V shed 3 bases and J shed 7 bases, with 22 bases lying between them. This CDR3 region has 16 residues. CDR3 nucleotide sequence: TGTGCCAGCAGCTCGGTGGGCAGTAGGTCTTGGGGTGAAGCTTTCTTT. Its protein is CASSSVGSRSWGEAFF.

This chain uses TRBV9 with TRBJ2-1; weak D call: TRBD1 (5 bases). Trimming stripped 0 bases from V and 5 bases from J, with 9 bases between. Germline values: CDR1 SGDLS, CDR2 YYNGEE. The CDR3 totals 14 residues. The CDR3 reads CASSVVQADNEQFF. The CDR3 DNA is TGTGCCAGCAGCGTAGTACAGGCCGACAATGAGCAGTTCTTC.

This sequence joins TRBV27 and TRBJ2-7, with 7 bases that match TRBD1. J was trimmed by 7 bases and V by 5 bases; bases with no gene match: 17. The germline gives CDR1 MNHEY, CDR2 SMNVEV (reference sequence). The CDR3 totals 16 residues. The CDR3 DNA reads TGTGCCAGCAGTGAAACACAGGGGTCTCCCGGAACTGAGCAGTACTTC. Protein sequence: CASSETQGSPGTEQYF.

The rearrangement links TRBV7-8 to TRBJ2-7; D is unresolved. V was trimmed by 5 bases and J by 4 bases, leaving 3 bases between them. CDR3 size: 10 residues. The germline V gene has CDR1 SGHVS and CDR2 FQNEAQ. The CDR3: CASSEYEQYF. The DNA for the CDR3 is TGTGCCAGCAGCGAATACGAGCAGTACTTC.

The chain links TRBV5-1 to TRBJ1-6, with D perhaps matching TRBD1 (5 bases). V was clipped by 0 bases and J by 7 bases, with 8 bases between them. CDR1 is SGHRS, CDR2 YFSETQ, per germline. The CDR3 totals 14 residues. CDR3 protein: CASSLGRENSPLHF. CDR3 DNA: TGCGCCAGCAGCTTGGGCAGGGAGAATTCACCCCTCCACTTT.

This clone was seen only once. J is TRBJ1-3 and V is TRBV2; D remains unclear. Germline CDR1 is SNHLY and CDR2 is FYNNEI. The CDR3 totals 13 residues. Trimming took off 9 bases at V and 0 bases at J, with 9 bases between the two ends. The CDR3 nucleotides read TGTGCCAGTAGCCTAACCTCTGGAAACACCATATATTTT. Protein product: CASSLTSGNTIYF.

The rearrangement joins TRBV4-1 to TRBJ1-5; D gene uncertain. CDR1 is MGHRA, CDR2 YSYEKL, per germline. V gave up 0 bases and J gave up 0 bases, with 12 bases separating them. The length of the CDR3 is 17 residues. The CDR3 DNA follows: TGCGCCAGCAGCCAAGAGGGAGGTGGGTATAGCAATCAGCCCCAGCATTTT. It specifies CASSQEGGGYSNQPQHF.